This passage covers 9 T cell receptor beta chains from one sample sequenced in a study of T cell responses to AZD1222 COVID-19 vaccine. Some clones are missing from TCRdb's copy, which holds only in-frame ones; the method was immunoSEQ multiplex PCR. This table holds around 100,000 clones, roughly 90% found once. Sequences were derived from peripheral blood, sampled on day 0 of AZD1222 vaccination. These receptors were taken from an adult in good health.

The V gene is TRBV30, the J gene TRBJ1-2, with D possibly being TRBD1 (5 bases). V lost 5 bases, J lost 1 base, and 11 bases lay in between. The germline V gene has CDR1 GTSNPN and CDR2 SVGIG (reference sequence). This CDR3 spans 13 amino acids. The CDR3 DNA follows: TGTGCCTGGGCCGGGACGAATAACTATGGCTACACCTTC. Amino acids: CAWAGTNNYGYTF.

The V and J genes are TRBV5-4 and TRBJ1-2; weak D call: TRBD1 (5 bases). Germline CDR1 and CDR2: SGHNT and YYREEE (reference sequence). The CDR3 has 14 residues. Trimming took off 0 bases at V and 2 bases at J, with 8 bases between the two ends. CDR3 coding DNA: TGTGCCAGCAGCTTGGGGGGGTTGAACTATGGCTACACCTTC. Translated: CASSLGGLNYGYTF. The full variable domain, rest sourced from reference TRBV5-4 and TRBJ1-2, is ETGVTQSPTHLIKTRGQQVTLRCSSQSGHNTVSWYQQALGQGPQFIFQYYREEENGRGNFPPRFSGLQFPNYSSELNVNALELDDSALYLCASSLGGLNYGYTFGSGTRLTVV.

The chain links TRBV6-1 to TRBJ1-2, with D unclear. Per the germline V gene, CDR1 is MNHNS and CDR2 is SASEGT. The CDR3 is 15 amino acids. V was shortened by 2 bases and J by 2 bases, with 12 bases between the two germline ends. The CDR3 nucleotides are TGTGCCAGCAGTGAAAGTTTGGCGATGAACTATGGCTACACCTTC. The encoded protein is CASSESLAMNYGYTF.

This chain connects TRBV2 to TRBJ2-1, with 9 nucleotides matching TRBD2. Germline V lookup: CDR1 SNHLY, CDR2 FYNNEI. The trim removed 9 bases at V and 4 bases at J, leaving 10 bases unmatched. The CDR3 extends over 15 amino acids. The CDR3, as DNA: TGTGCCAGTAGCCCCTTTAGCGGGGGATACAATGAGCAGTTCTTC. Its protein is CASSPFSGGYNEQFF.

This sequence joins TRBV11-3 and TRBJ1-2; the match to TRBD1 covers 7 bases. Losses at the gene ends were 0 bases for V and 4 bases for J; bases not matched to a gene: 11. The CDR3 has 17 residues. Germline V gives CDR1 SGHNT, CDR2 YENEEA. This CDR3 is CASSLDGTDPFVYGYTF. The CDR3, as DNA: TGTGCCAGCAGCTTAGACGGGACAGATCCTTTCGTCTATGGCTACACCTTC.

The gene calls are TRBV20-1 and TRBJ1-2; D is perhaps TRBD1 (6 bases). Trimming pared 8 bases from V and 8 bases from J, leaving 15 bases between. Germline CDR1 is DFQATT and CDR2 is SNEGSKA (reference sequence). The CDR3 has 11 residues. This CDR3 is CSLAGDRGYTF. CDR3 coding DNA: TGCAGTCTGGCAGGGGATAGGGGCTACACCTTC.

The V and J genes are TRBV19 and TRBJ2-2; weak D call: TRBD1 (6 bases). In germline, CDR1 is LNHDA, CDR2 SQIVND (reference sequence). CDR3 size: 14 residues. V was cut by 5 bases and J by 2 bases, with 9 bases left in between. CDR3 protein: CASSPGHNTGELFF. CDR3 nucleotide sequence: TGTGCCAGTAGTCCGGGACACAACACCGGGGAGCTGTTTTTT.

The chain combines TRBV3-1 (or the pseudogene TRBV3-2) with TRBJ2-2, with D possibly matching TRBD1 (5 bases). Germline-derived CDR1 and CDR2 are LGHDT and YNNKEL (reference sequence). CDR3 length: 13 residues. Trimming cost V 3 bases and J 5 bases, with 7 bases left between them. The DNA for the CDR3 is TGTGCCAGCAGCCAGCAGGGTACCGGGGAGCTGTTTTTT. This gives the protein CASSQQGTGELFF.

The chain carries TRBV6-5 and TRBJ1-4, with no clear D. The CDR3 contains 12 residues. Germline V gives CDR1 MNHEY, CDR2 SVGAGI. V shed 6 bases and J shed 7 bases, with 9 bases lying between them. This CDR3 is CASRGSGEKLFF. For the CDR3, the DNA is TGTGCCAGCAGAGGGAGTGGTGAAAAACTGTTTTTT.